These T cell receptor beta chains were read from a single sample in a study of OX40 agonist ivuxolimab in advanced cancers. Sequencing used immunoSEQ multiplex PCR; TCRdb keeps in-frame clones, though not all of them. The data show tens of thousands of clones, around 84% seen once. Sequenced here: CD4+ or CD8+ T cells sorted from blood, sampled in a trial of the OX40 agonist ivuxolimab. The receptors stem from an adult with an advanced solid tumor such as melanoma, head and neck, liver or kidney cancer. The CDR3 runs from the conserved cysteine through the conserved F or W. D genes are given only for firm matches. Size tells how often a clone was seen (once, few, many) or the class of an expanded clone, and some rows leave it out.

TRBJ1-6,TRBD1,-,TRBV5-4,CASKEAGTAYNSPLHF,TGTGCCAGCAAGGAGGCCGGGACAGCTTATAATTCACCCCTCCACTTT
TRBJ1-4,TRBD1,few,TRBV6-1,CASRGGQPNEKLFF,TGTGCCAGCAGGGGGGGACAGCCTAATGAAAAACTGTTTTTT
TRBJ2-7,-,-,TRBV7-9,CASSLDNFSYEQYF,TGTGCCAGCAGCTTGGACAACTTCTCCTACGAGCAGTACTTC
TRBJ2-5,TRBD1,-,TRBV10-3,CAISDRGETQYF,TGTGCCATCAGCGACAGGGGTGAGACCCAGTACTTC
TRBJ1-5,-,-,TRBV7-9,CASSSSGTNQPQHF,TGTGCCAGCAGCTCATCGGGGACGAATCAGCCCCAGCATTTT
TRBJ1-5,-,-,TRBV28,CASSGGGDGNQPQHF,TGTGCCAGCAGCGGAGGAGGGGACGGCAATCAGCCCCAGCATTTT
TRBJ1-4,-,-,TRBV7-9,CASSLDGATNEKLFF,TGTGCCAGCAGCCTTGACGGGGCAACTAATGAAAAACTGTTTTTT
TRBJ2-5,-,-,TRBV7-9,CASSPTETQYF,TGTGCCAGCAGCCCTACGGAGACCCAGTACTTC
TRBJ1-5,-,-,TRBV19,CASSTSLNQPQHF,TGTGCCAGTAGTACTAGCCTTAATCAGCCCCAGCATTTT
TRBJ1-5,TRBD1,-,TRBV28,CASSSGGFQPQHF,TGTGCCAGCAGTTCAGGGGGCTTTCAGCCCCAGCATTTT
TRBJ1-5,-,once,TRBV6-1,CASSSHRSNQPQHF,TGTGCCAGCAGTTCTCACAGGAGTAATCAGCCCCAGCATTTT
TRBJ1-2,-,few,TRBV6-5,CASSEHTGFGGYTF,TGTGCCAGCAGTGAACATACAGGATTCGGGGGCTACACCTTC
TRBJ1-5,-,-,TRBV15,CATRGDSNQPQHF,TGTGCCACCAGAGGGGATAGCAATCAGCCCCAGCATTTT
TRBJ2-1,-,-,TRBV2,CASTQVEGAVNEQFF,TGTGCCAGCACCCAAGTGGAGGGGGCCGTCAATGAGCAGTTCTTC
TRBJ1-1,TRBD1,-,TRBV18,CASSPTGTENTEAFF,TGTGCCAGCTCACCAACCGGGACAGAGAACACTGAAGCTTTCTTT
TRBJ2-1,TRBD2,-,TRBV11-3,CASSPGLAARNEQFF,TGTGCCAGCAGCCCGGGACTAGCGGCCAGAAATGAGCAGTTCTTC
TRBJ2-4,TRBD1,-,TRBV9,CASSPQTGVNIQYF,TGTGCCAGCAGCCCCCAGACAGGGGTAAACATTCAGTACTTC
TRBJ2-2,TRBD2,-,TRBV27,CASSPGGMSDTGELFF,TGTGCCAGCAGTCCCGGGGGGATGTCGGACACCGGGGAGCTGTTTTTT
TRBJ2-7,-,-,TRBV25-1,CASSLGLFSSVQYF,TGTGCCAGCAGTTTGGGGCTTTTTTCCTCGGTGCAGTACTTC
TRBJ2-3,-,few,TRBV7-9,CASRPGADTQYF,TGTGCCAGCAGGCCGGGGGCAGATACGCAGTATTTT
TRBJ2-6,-,-,TRBV11-3,CASSLGPGANVLTF,TGTGCCAGCAGCTTAGGACCCGGGGCCAACGTCCTGACTTTC
TRBJ2-1,TRBD2,-,TRBV4-2,CASSQGTGGPNEQFF,TGTGCCAGCAGCCAAGGAACGGGAGGGCCCAATGAGCAGTTCTTC
TRBJ2-7,TRBD1,-,TRBV5-1,CASSARTGYEQYF,TGCGCCAGCAGCGCCCGGACAGGGTACGAGCAGTACTTC
TRBJ2-5,TRBD2,-,TRBV6-9,CASSEATSGQETQYF,TGTGCCAGCAGTGAAGCCACTAGCGGCCAAGAGACCCAGTACTTC
TRBJ2-1,-,-,TRBV11-2,CASSLDGGIEQFF,TGTGCCAGCAGCTTAGATGGCGGAATTGAGCAGTTCTTC
TRBJ2-2,TRBD1,-,TRBV7-3,CASSPGTDTGELFF,TGTGCCAGCAGCCCGGGGACAGACACCGGGGAGCTGTTTTTT
TRBJ2-2,-,-,TRBV9,CASSVAGGGGNTGELFF,TGTGCCAGCAGCGTAGCAGGCGGTGGGGGAAACACCGGGGAGCTGTTTTTT
TRBJ1-4,TRBD1,-,TRBV5-1,CASSLDRGRNEKLFF,TGCGCCAGCAGCTTGGACAGGGGTCGGAATGAAAAACTGTTTTTT
TRBJ2-3,-,-,TRBV19,CASSRRVSGNTDTQYF,TGTGCCAGTAGCAGAAGGGTTAGCGGAAACACAGATACGCAGTATTTT
TRBJ2-6,-,-,TRBV18,CASSRDPSGANVLTF,TGTGCCAGCTCACGGGACCCCTCTGGGGCCAACGTCCTGACTTTC
TRBJ1-1,-,few,TRBV30,CAWKEREAFF,TGTGCCTGGAAGGAAAGAGAAGCTTTCTTT
TRBJ2-7,-,once,TRBV6-5,CASRGQTYEQYF,TGTGCCAGCAGAGGACAGACCTACGAGCAGTACTTC
TRBJ1-1,-,once,TRBV5-1,CASSRGDNEYNEAFF,TGCGCCAGCAGCAGAGGGGACAATGAATACAATGAAGCTTTCTTT
TRBJ2-4,-,few,TRBV7-9,CASSHPRGGSVPQNIQYF,TGTGCCAGCAGCCACCCCCGTGGGGGGTCAGTCCCCCAAAACATTCAGTACTTC
TRBJ2-3,TRBD1,-,TRBV5-6,CASSPGTGGFRDTQYF,TGTGCCAGCAGCCCTGGGACAGGGGGCTTCAGGGATACGCAGTATTTT
TRBJ1-1,TRBD1,-,TRBV2,CASSGTGGNTEAFF,TGTGCCAGCAGTGGGACAGGGGGGAACACTGAAGCTTTCTTT
TRBJ1-4,-,-,TRBV2,CASSAQGGTNEKLFF,TGTGCCAGCAGTGCCCAGGGAGGAACTAATGAAAAACTGTTTTTT
TRBJ1-1,-,-,TRBV2,CASSGRRLNTEAFF,TGTGCCAGCAGTGGAAGGAGATTGAACACTGAAGCTTTCTTT
TRBJ2-7,-,-,TRBV7-9,CASTRVPLHEQYF,TGTGCCAGCACCCGGGTGCCGTTACACGAGCAGTACTTC
TRBJ2-3,TRBD2,-,TRBV6-1,CASRRLAGVTDTQYF,TGTGCCAGCAGAAGACTAGCGGGAGTCACAGATACGCAGTATTTT
TRBJ2-3,-,-,TRBV15,CATSRDRDQGRGDTQYF,TGTGCCACCAGCAGAGATCGGGACCAGGGGCGGGGGGATACGCAGTATTTT
TRBJ2-5,TRBD2,-,TRBV11-2,CASSLDPPSGRVGGRETQYF,TGTGCCAGCAGCTTAGATCCCCCTAGCGGGAGAGTTGGGGGCCGGGAGACCCAGTACTTC
TRBJ2-4,-,-,TRBV6-5,CASTRQGGKNIQYF,TGTGCCAGCACCCGACAGGGAGGCAAAAACATTCAGTACTTC
TRBJ2-3,-,few,TRBV14,CASSQIADSTSTDTQYF,TGTGCCAGCAGCCAAATCGCGGACAGCACTAGCACAGATACGCAGTATTTT
TRBJ2-7,-,-,TRBV5-4,CASSLEGAYEQYF,TGTGCCAGCAGCTTGGAGGGAGCCTACGAGCAGTACTTC
TRBJ1-1,-,-,TRBV19,CASSISPTGSTEAFF,TGTGCCAGTAGTATTAGCCCTACAGGGAGCACTGAAGCTTTCTTT
TRBJ2-7,TRBD2,-,TRBV14,CASSQVTSEQYEQYF,TGTGCCAGCAGCCAAGTAACTAGCGAGCAATACGAGCAGTACTTC
TRBJ1-1,-,-,TRBV30,CAWSPGGGVTEAFF,TGTGCCTGGAGTCCCGGAGGGGGGGTCACTGAAGCTTTCTTT
TRBJ2-7,-,-,TRBV6-5,CASTLGRAYEQYF,TGTGCCAGCACGCTCGGTAGGGCCTACGAGCAGTACTTC
TRBJ2-5,TRBD1,-,TRBV9,CASSVLEGAGQTQYF,TGTGCCAGCAGCGTGTTAGAGGGGGCAGGACAGACCCAGTACTTC
TRBJ1-2,TRBD1,-,TRBV6-1,CASSLGQGEGYTF,TGTGCCAGCAGTCTAGGACAGGGAGAAGGCTACACCTTC
TRBJ2-1,TRBD2,few,TRBV11-2,CASASGNSYNEQFF,TGTGCCAGCGCTAGCGGGAACTCCTACAATGAGCAGTTCTTC
TRBJ2-2,-,-,TRBV6-5,CASTLLRDTGELFF,TGTGCCAGCACTTTGTTGAGGGACACCGGGGAGCTGTTTTTT
TRBJ2-1,TRBD2,-,TRBV7-2,CASSLDRTSGKYNEQFF,TGTGCCAGCAGCTTGGACAGAACTAGCGGGAAATATAATGAGCAGTTCTTC
TRBJ2-2,TRBD2,-,TRBV7-8,CASSLWAGVGTGELFF,TGTGCCAGCAGCTTATGGGCGGGAGTGGGGACCGGGGAGCTGTTTTTT
TRBJ2-5,-,-,TRBV2,CASSELLGGLVTQYF,TGTGCCAGCAGTGAATTATTGGGCGGACTCGTGACCCAGTACTTC
TRBJ2-7,-,once,TRBV5-1,CASSLQSGYYEQYF,TGCGCCAGCAGCTTGCAAAGCGGATACTACGAGCAGTACTTC
TRBJ2-1,TRBD2,-,TRBV9,CASSASGLAVPDEQFF,TGTGCCAGCAGCGCCTCGGGACTAGCGGTCCCAGATGAGCAGTTCTTC
TRBJ2-7,TRBD2,-,TRBV2,CASSEGGGVRAYEQYF,TGTGCCAGCAGTGAAGGGGGGGGAGTGCGGGCCTACGAGCAGTACTTC
TRBJ2-3,TRBD2,-,TRBV19,CASSKSSGSVTDTQYF,TGTGCCAGTAGTAAATCTAGCGGGAGTGTAACAGATACGCAGTATTTT